This T cell receptor (beta chain) stems from a study of T-cell reconstitution after alpha-beta-depleted transplantation in children (dated by TCRdb to the mid-2010s). Turning to the overall study: Using TCR repertoire profiling, the study followed T-cell immune reconstitution in a quantitative way in children after TCRalphabeta/CD19-depleted allogeneic hematopoietic cell transplantation.

Library construction relied on PCR. Sequenced using an Illumina HiSeq 2500. TCR library preparation used molecular barcoding, with unique molecular identifiers applied to normalize quantification of the TCRbeta repertoire. TCRdb trimmed the raw reads at Q25, called clones with MiXCR and kept productive beta chains. Entries that share a CDR3 protein sequence are merged under the most common genes and DNA. The sample records roughly 200,000 distinct CDR3 sequences, around 10% of which are singletons. Together, the top ten hold around 6% of the sample. The CDR3, from cysteine to phenylalanine, totals 15 residues. Only the CDR3 DNA is retained, 45 bases long and in frame from the first base. Trimming accounts for 1 base at V and 3 bases at J, while the number of junction bases matched to no gene is 3. CDR1 and CDR2 (ENHRY, SYGVKD) derive from the germline V gene. A word on this clonotype: Its specific antigen is unknown. The record has no base qualities; no much larger clone is one base away.

Here the sequenced sample was PBMCs from the stem cell graft donor, taken from the stem cell graft. The TCR sequence derives from a human donor who donated a stem cell graft to a child with acute lymphoblastic leukemia. Here the chain combines TRBV10-3 and TRBJ2-1; TRBD2 fits 7 bases in the junction. For the CDR3, the sequence is CAISEFPSGYNEQFF. The DNA reads as follows: TGTGCCATCAGTGAGTTCCCTAGCGGCTACAATGAGCAGTTCTTC.